The 14 T cell receptor beta chains given below trace back to one sample, sequenced in a study of tumor-infiltrating lymphocytes in primary liver carcinoma. Germline DNA was also extracted, and blood RNA was taken from unsorted whole blood. Production of TCR beta cDNA used around 460 ng total RNA together with a constant-region primer. It was through three nested multiplex PCR rounds of slightly modified ARM-PCR that TCR beta libraries arose. A C-beta reverse primer and TRBV1-TRBV30 forward primers served in each of the first two PCR rounds, at about 10 cycles apiece. TCRdb re-derived calls from the multiplex PCR reads in MiXCR, one entry per CDR3 protein. There are fewer than 250,000 distinct CDR3 sequences in the sample; almost 65% occur only once, and about 7.1% lies in the top ten. Sequenced sample: peripheral blood. The receptors shown here come from a woman aged 60-70 years with primary liver carcinoma and hepatitis B virus infection.

This clonotype has at least ten counts. The chain employs TRBV4-1 and TRBJ2-1; unclear D gene. Trimming pared 4 bases from V and 7 bases from J, leaving 11 bases between. The CDR3 covers 13 residues. Germline CDR1 MGHRA, CDR2 YSYEKL. The CDR3 region is CASSREWANEQFF. The CDR3 DNA reads as TGCGCCAGCAGCCGAGAATGGGCAAATGAGCAGTTCTTC.

This clonotype appeared many times. The J gene is TRBJ2-6, the V gene TRBV2; TRBD1 agrees at 9 bases. Germline V gene sequence: CDR1 SNHLY, CDR2 FYNNEI. V lost 6 bases to trimming and J lost 0 bases; unmatched junction nucleotides: 3. The CDR3 has 16 amino acids. CDR3 sequence reads: CASSKTGGSGANVLTF. Written as DNA, the CDR3 is TGTGCCAGCAGCAAGACAGGGGGCTCTGGGGCCAACGTCCTGACTTTC.

Details on this clonotype: An end of the junction does not agree with germline; a read error may underlie this. The chain is built from TRBV30 and TRBJ2-7; 12 bases are shared with TRBD1. The germline V gene encodes CDR1 GTSNPN and CDR2 SVGIG (reference sequence). This CDR3 has 15 amino acids. The DNA for the CDR3 is TGTGCTTGGACCCTCCGGGACAGGGGGCTTAACGAGCAGTACTTC. Translation: CAWTLRDRGLNEQYF.

Ten or more counts support this clonotype. CDR3 nucleotide sequence: TGTGCCAGCAGCGAAGGCCTACTAGCGGGAGGTGGGAGTGGCACAGATACGCAGTATTTT. It yields the protein CASSEGLLAGGGSGTDTQYF. J is TRBJ2-3 and V is TRBV21-1; TRBD2, the D gene given by the table, was not confirmed from the DNA. TRBV21-1 is a recognized pseudogene. The CDR3 is 20 amino acids.

Sample share makes this clonotype medium-sized. The gene calls are TRBV11-2 and TRBJ2-7; 8 positions agree with TRBD2. The V and J ends lost 5 bases and 1 base, in that order; junction bases with no gene match: 10. CDR1 and CDR2 from the germline V gene are SGHAT and FQNNGV. The CDR3 extends over 16 amino acids. The CDR3 loop reads CASSPRIAGRSYEQYF. The CDR3, as DNA: TGTGCCAGCAGCCCCCGGATAGCGGGACGGTCCTACGAGCAGTACTTC.

The rearrangement uses TRBV7-9 and TRBJ2-7; TRBD2 is a possible D gene (6 bases). This CDR3 contains 14 residues. Per germline, CDR1 SEHNR and CDR2 FQNEAQ (reference sequence). Trimming pared 4 bases from V and 2 bases from J, leaving 12 bases between. CDR3 nucleotides: TGTGCCAGCAGCTCACCGGAGGGCCCCTACGAGCAGTACTTC. Protein sequence: CASSSPEGPYEQYF.

The table lists this clonotype with many counts. The chain joins TRBV29-1 to TRBJ2-7; TRBD1 agrees at 7 bases. V was clipped by 2 bases and J by 2 bases; unmatched bases: 6. The CDR3 is 14 amino acids. The germline gives CDR1 SQVTM, CDR2 ANQGSEA. The CDR3 loop reads CSVELTGTPYEQYF. DNA for the CDR3: TGCAGCGTTGAACTGACAGGGACCCCCTACGAGCAGTACTTC.

Comments on this clonotype: A much larger clone sits a single nucleotide away, making a read error possible. The rearrangement uses TRBV29-1 and TRBJ1-1; 9 nucleotides line up with TRBD1. CDR1 SQVTM and CDR2 ANQGSEA come from the germline V gene. This CDR3 has 12 amino acids. The ends lost 6 bases at V and 7 bases at J; junction bases unmatched: 6. The CDR3 DNA follows: TGCAGCGTCGGACAGGGGAGCAGTGAAGCTTTCTTT. Amino acid sequence: CSVGQGSSEAFF. The full variable domain, rest sourced from reference TRBV29-1 and TRBJ1-1, is SAVISQKPSRDICQRGTSLTIQCQVDSQVTMMFWYRQQPGQSLTLIATANQGSEATYESGFVIDKFPISRPNLTFSTLTVSNMSPEDSSIYLCSVGQGSSEAFFGQGTRLTVV.

This clonotype has only a few counts. The CDR3 region is CATSDTRQGRYEQYF. The CDR3 nucleotides are TGTGCCACCAGTGATACGAGACAGGGAAGGTACGAGCAGTACTTC. V gene TRBV24-1 combines with J gene TRBJ2-7; 7 nucleotides line up with TRBD1. CDR1 and CDR2 (germline): KGHDR, SFDVKD. The junction had 8 bases not matched to a gene; V was cut back by 3 bases and J by 4 bases. The CDR3 is 15 amino acids.

The sample holds one count of this clonotype. This clone may be a read error of a much larger clone one base away. The rearrangement uses TRBV2 and TRBJ2-7; the D gene is possibly TRBD1 (5 bases). CDR1 is SNHLY, CDR2 FYNNEI, per germline. The CDR3 extends over 13 amino acids. CDR3 nucleotides: TGTGCCGGCAGTGTCACAGGCTACTACGAGCAGTACTTC. It specifies CAGSVTGYYEQYF.

About this clonotype itself: A much more abundant neighbour one base away suggests this may be a read error. CDR3 coding DNA: TGTGTCAGCAGCTCTAGCGGGAGGGCCGACGAGCAGTACTTC. Encoded protein: CVSSSSGRADEQYF. The chain carries TRBV13 and TRBJ2-7, with 12 nucleotides matching TRBD2. Germline CDR1 is PRHDT and CDR2 is FYEKMQ (reference sequence). The CDR3 runs 14 residues.

This chain joins TRBV11-2 and TRBJ2-5; D ambiguous. This CDR3 is built from 13 residues. Germline V gene data show CDR1 as SGHAT and CDR2 as FQNNGV. The ends were cut back, 3 bases at V and 2 bases at J, with 7 bases in the middle. The CDR3 bases are TGTGCCAGCAGCTTGCTAGAACAAGAGACCCAGTACTTC. As protein: CASSLLEQETQYF.

About this clonotype itself: One junction end disagrees with the germline gene, perhaps due to a read error. The chain is built from TRBV6-5 and TRBJ1-5, with D possibly matching TRBD1 (5 bases). CDR1 and CDR2 from the germline V gene are MNHEY and SVGAGI. CDR3 size: 15 residues. Written as DNA, the CDR3 is TGTGCAAGCAGTAGAGATCGGGGCAGCAATCAGCCCCATCATTTT. It translates to CASSRDRGSNQPHHF.

V gene TRBV5-6 combines with J gene TRBJ2-1, with TRBD1 identical over 8 bases. Germline CDR1 is SGHDT and CDR2 is YYEEEE. Unmatched junction bases numbered 7, after V lost 6 bases and J lost 8 bases. The CDR3 extends over 13 amino acids. CDR3 bases: TGTGCCAGCATCTGGGGACAGGACGATGAGCAGTTCTTC. As protein: CASIWGQDDEQFF.